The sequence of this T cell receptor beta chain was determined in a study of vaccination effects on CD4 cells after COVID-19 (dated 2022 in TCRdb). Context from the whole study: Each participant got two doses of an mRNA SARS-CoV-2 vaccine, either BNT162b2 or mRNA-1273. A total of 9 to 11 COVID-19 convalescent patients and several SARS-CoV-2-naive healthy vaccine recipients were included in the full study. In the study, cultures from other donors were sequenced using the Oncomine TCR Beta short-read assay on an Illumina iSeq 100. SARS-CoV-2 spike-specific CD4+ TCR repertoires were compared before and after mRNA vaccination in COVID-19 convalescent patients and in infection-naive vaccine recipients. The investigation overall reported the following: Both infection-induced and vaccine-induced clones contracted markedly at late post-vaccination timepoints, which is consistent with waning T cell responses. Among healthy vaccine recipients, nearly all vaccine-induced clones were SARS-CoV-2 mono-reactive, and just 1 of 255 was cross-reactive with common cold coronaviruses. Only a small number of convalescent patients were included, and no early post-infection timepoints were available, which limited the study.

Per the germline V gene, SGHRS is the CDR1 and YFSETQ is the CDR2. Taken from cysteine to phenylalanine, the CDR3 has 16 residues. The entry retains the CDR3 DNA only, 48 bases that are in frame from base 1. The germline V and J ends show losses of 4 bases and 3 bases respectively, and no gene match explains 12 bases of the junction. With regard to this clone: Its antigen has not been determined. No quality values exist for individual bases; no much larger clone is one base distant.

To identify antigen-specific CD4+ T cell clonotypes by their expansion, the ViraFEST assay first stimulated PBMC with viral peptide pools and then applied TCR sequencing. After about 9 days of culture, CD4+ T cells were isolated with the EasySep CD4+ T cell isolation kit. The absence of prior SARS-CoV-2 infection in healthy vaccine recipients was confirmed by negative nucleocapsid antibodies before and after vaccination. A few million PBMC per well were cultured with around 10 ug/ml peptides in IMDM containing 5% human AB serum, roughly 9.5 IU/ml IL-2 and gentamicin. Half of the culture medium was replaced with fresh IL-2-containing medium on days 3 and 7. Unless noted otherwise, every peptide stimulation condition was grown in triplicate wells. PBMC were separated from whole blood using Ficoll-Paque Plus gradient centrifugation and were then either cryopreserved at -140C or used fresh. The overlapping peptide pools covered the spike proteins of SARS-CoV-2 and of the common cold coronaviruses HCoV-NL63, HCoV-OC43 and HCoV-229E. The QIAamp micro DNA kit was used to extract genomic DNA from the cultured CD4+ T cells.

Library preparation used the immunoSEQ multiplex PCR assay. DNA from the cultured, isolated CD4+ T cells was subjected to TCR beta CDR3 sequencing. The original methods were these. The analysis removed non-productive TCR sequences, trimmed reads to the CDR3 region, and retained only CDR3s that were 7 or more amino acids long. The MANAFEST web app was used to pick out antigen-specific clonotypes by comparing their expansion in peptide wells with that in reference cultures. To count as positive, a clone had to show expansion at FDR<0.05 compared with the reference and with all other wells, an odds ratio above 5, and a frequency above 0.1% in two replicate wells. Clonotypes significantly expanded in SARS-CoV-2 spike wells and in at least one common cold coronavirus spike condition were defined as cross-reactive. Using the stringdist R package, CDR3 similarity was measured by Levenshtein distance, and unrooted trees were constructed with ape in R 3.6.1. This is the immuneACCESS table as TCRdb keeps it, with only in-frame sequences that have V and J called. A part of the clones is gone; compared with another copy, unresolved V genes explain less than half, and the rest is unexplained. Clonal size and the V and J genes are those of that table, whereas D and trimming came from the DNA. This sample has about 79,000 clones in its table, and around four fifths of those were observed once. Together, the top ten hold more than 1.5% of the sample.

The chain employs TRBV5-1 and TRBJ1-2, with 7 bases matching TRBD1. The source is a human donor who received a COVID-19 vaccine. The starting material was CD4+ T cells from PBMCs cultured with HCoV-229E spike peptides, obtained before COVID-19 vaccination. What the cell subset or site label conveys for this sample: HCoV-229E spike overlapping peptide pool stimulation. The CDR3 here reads CASSQTGFEVYYGYTF. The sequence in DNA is TGCGCCAGCAGCCAGACAGGGTTTGAAGTATACTATGGCTACACCTTC.